The present TCR beta chain was sequenced within a study of response to subunit inactivated influenza vaccine. This clonotype was seen many times. Its antigen is unidentified. Regarding the study as a whole: It was the authors' suggestion that each seasonal influenza vaccination recruits few new T cells.

TCRdb used MiXCR to reprocess the RT-PCR reads, holding one entry per CDR3 protein. The table lists roughly 650,000 distinct CDR3 sequences, roughly 15% of them singletons. CDR1 is SGHVS, CDR2 FQNEAQ, per germline. The CDR3 extends over 15 amino acids. V shed 1 base and J shed 0 bases, with 9 bases lying between them. Sample: PBMCs from blood, taken around 15 days before vaccination. The origin of this receptor is a man in his forties or fifties who received an inactivated influenza vaccine. The J gene is TRBJ1-2, the V gene TRBV7-8; no clear D gene. CDR3 loop: CASSLGSGANYGYTF. The CDR3 region has the DNA TGTGCCAGCAGCTTAGGGTCTGGGGCTAACTATGGCTACACCTTC. Together with reference TRBV7-8 and TRBJ1-2, the CDR3 gives the full variable domain: GAGVSQSPRYKVAKRGQDVALRCDPISGHVSLFWYQQALGQGPEFLTYFQNEAQLDKSGLPSDRFFAERPEGSVSTLKIQRTQQEDSAVYLCASSLGSGANYGYTFGSGTRLTVV.